This passage covers 15 T cell receptor beta chains from one sample sequenced in a study of cytomegalovirus exposure and HLA in healthy donors. PCR primers comprised 60 Vbeta and 13 Jbeta primers. The data were produced by immunoSEQ multiplex PCR, yet TCRdb's version contains in-frame clones alone and is incomplete. The sample lists roughly 150,000 clones, around 75% seen once, with about 1.8% in the top ten. Source material: PBMCs. These receptors originate from a woman in her 40s in good health and CMV-seronegative.

This chain connects TRBV2 to TRBJ2-3; D unclear. Per germline, CDR1 SNHLY and CDR2 FYNNEI. The V end lost 6 bases, the J end lost 2 bases, and 12 bases lay between the germline ends. The CDR3 sequence is 14 residues long. The CDR3 protein is CASRPRSLTDTQYF. Written as DNA, the CDR3 is TGTGCCAGCAGGCCTCGATCACTCACAGATACGCAGTATTTT.

The rearrangement joins TRBV5-1 to TRBJ1-4; D perhaps matches TRBD1 (6 bases). The CDR3 is 14 residues long. V shed 4 bases and J shed 5 bases, with 12 bases lying between them. From germline, CDR1 is SGHRS and CDR2 YFSETQ. The CDR3 coding sequence is TGCGCCAGCAGCACAGGGCGGGGGAATGAAAAACTGTTTTTT. It codes for CASSTGRGNEKLFF.

The chain recombines TRBV10-3 with TRBJ2-7; TRBD1 matches 8 bases. Germline lookup yields CDR1 ENHRY and CDR2 SYGVKD. The CDR3 runs to 14 residues. Germline trimming cut 4 bases from V and 2 bases from J; bases unmatched to any gene: 4. CDR3 protein: CAISGGTGPYEQYF. CDR3 bases: TGTGCCATCAGTGGGGGGACAGGCCCCTACGAGCAGTACTTC.

The rearrangement joins TRBV19 to TRBJ2-7; TRBD2 aligns across 7 bases. This CDR3 comprises 14 residues. Trimming at V came to 3 bases and at J to 2 bases, leaving 4 bases not matched to a gene. Germline V lookup: CDR1 LNHDA, CDR2 SQIVND (reference sequence). DNA for the CDR3: TGTGCCAGTAGTATGACAGCGGGACCCTACGAGCAGTACTTC. As protein: CASSMTAGPYEQYF.

The chain joins TRBV11-3 to TRBJ2-2; D might be TRBD1 (5 bases). Trimming removed 4 bases from V and 4 bases from J, with 16 bases in between. Germline assignment: CDR1 SGHNT and CDR2 YENEEA. CDR3 length: 16 amino acids. The CDR3 bases are TGTGCCAGCAGCTCGAGGCAGGGCCAGGGCACCGGGGAGCTGTTTTTT. Its translation is CASSSRQGQGTGELFF.

V gene TRBV10-3 combines with J gene TRBJ1-1, with a tentative D call TRBD1 (5 bases). V lost 2 bases, J lost 11 bases, and 18 bases lay in between. Germline V gene lookup returns CDR1 ENHRY and CDR2 SYGVKD. The CDR3 has 14 residues. CDR3 region: CAISEPVQGGSAFF. The DNA of the CDR3 is TGTGCCATCAGTGAGCCGGTCCAGGGTGGTTCCGCTTTCTTT.

This clone is a singleton in its sample. The chain has TRBV27 and TRBJ2-7, with 15 bases that match TRBD2. CDR1 MNHEY and CDR2 SMNVEV come from the germline V gene (reference sequence). J gave up 5 bases and V 6 bases, and 8 bases lay outside the gene matches. The CDR3 is 16 residues long. The CDR3 is CASSPGTSGGYNEQYF. The CDR3 DNA follows: TGTGCCAGCAGCCCGGGGACTAGCGGGGGGTACAACGAGCAGTACTTC.

This sequence joins TRBV11-2 and TRBJ1-1, with D possibly TRBD1 on 6 matching bases. V lost 5 bases and J lost 10, with 23 bases in between. This CDR3 has 15 amino acids. The germline CDR1 and CDR2 sequences are SGHAT and FQNNGV. The CDR3 DNA is TGTGCCAGCAGCCTCTTAACAGGGACACTTGATGGAGCTTTCTTT. Its protein product is CASSLLTGTLDGAFF.

CDR3 in DNA: TGTGCCACCAGCATACTCAAAACAGGGGGCCAGCCCCAGCATTTT. This translates into CATSILKTGGQPQHF. The chain has TRBV15 and TRBJ1-5, with 9 nucleotides matching TRBD1. This CDR3 spans 15 amino acids. V lost 4 bases to trimming and J lost 7 bases; unmatched junction nucleotides: 8. Germline lookup yields CDR1 LNHNV and CDR2 YYDKDF (reference sequence).

The table lists this clone with a few counts. This chain uses TRBV11-2 with TRBJ2-7; 8 bases map to TRBD1. V was clipped by 5 bases and J by 1 base; unmatched bases: 1. CDR3 length equals 13 residues. Germline V CDR1 and CDR2: SGHAT, FQNNGV. CDR3 DNA sequence: TGTGCCAGCAGCCGGGACAGGTCCTACGAGCAGTACTTC. Protein sequence: CASSRDRSYEQYF.

The chain links TRBV6-5 to TRBJ2-7; 9 bases align to TRBD2. This CDR3 has 16 residues. The germline gives CDR1 MNHEY, CDR2 SVGAGI. V lost 0 bases to trimming and J lost 1 base; unmatched junction nucleotides: 4. The CDR3 DNA reads TGTGCCAGCAGTTACTCGGCTAGCGGGGATTCCTACGAGCAGTACTTC. Protein product: CASSYSASGDSYEQYF.

V is TRBV7-9 and J is TRBJ1-1; no clear D gene. The CDR3 has 15 residues. V was shortened by 2 bases and J by 1 base, with 11 bases between the two germline ends. Germline CDR1 SEHNR, CDR2 FQNEAQ (reference sequence). CDR3 loop: CASSLFENPNTEAFF. The CDR3 DNA sequence: TGTGCCAGCAGCTTATTTGAGAATCCGAACACTGAAGCTTTCTTT.

V usage is TRBV6-5 and J usage is TRBJ1-1; TRBD1 matches at 10 bases. V lost 2 bases and J lost 4; bases outside the gene matches: 4. The germline CDR1 and CDR2 sequences are MNHEY and SVGAGI. The length of the CDR3 is 15 residues. The CDR3 coding sequence is TGTGCCAGCAGTTACGACAGGGGGCTGAGCACTGAAGCTTTCTTT. Encoded protein: CASSYDRGLSTEAFF.

CDR3 sequence (DNA): TGCGCCAGCAGCTTGACGGGTTTAGGACTCTATGGCTACACCTTC. Protein product: CASSLTGLGLYGYTF. This chain uses TRBV5-1 with TRBJ1-2, with D unclear. Trimming removed 1 base from V and 4 bases from J, with 14 bases in between. This CDR3 comprises 15 residues. Germline assignment: CDR1 SGHRS and CDR2 YFSETQ.

This clone was counted a few times. This chain uses TRBV18 with TRBJ2-2; TRBD1 might be the D (6 bases). This CDR3 has 14 residues. V lost 6 bases and J lost 3, with 11 bases in between. Germline assignment: CDR1 KGHSH and CDR2 LQKENI. Here the CDR3 reads CASSTSGDTGELFF. The CDR3 DNA follows: TGTGCCAGCTCCACCTCAGGGGACACCGGGGAGCTGTTTTTT.